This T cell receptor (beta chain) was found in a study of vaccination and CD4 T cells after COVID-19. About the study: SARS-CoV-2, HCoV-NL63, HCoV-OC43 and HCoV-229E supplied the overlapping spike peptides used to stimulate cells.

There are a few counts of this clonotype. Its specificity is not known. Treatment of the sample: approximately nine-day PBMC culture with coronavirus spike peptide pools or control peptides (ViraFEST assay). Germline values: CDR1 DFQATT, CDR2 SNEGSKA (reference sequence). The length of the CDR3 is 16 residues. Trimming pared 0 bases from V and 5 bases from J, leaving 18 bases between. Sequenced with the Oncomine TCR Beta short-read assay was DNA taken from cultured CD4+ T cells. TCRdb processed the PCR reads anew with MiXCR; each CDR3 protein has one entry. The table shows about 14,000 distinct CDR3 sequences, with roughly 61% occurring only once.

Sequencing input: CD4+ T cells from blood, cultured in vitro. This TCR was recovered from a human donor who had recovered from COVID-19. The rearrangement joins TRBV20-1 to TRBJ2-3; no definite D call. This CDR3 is CSARDSFRAQGDTQYF. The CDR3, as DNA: TGCAGTGCTAGAGATTCTTTTAGGGCTCAAGGAGATACGCAGTATTTT.